This is a list of T cell receptor beta chains from one sample in a study of cytomegalovirus exposure and HLA in healthy donors. Method: immunoSEQ multiplex PCR; TCRdb's copy keeps in-frame clones and lacks some. The sample contains 100,000 to 150,000 clones, around two thirds of which appear only once. The sample comprised PBMCs. The receptor set was obtained from a man aged 60 to 75 in good health and CMV-seropositive. CDR3s include the opening cysteine and the closing phenylalanine or tryptophan. The D gene is left open where the match is weak. Clone size, where shown, is once, few, many, or a class for clones that have expanded.

-	TRBJ1-6	-	TRBV19	CANSSTGFRRAGGVSPLHF	TGTGCCAATAGTTCAACAGGGTTTCGGCGCGCAGGTGGTGTTTCACCCCTCCACTTT
TRBD2	TRBJ2-7	-	TRBV7-6	CASSRGLAGGEPPTYEQYF	TGTGCCAGCAGCCGGGGACTAGCGGGGGGGGAACCCCCCACCTACGAGCAGTACTTC
-	TRBJ2-3	-	TRBV5-4	CASSYSPSTDTQYF	TGTGCCAGCAGCTATAGTCCCAGCACAGATACGCAGTATTTT
TRBD1	TRBJ1-4	once	TRBV19	CASHRDSGEKLFF	TGTGCCAGCCACCGGGACAGCGGTGAAAAACTGTTTTTT
-	TRBJ2-7	-	TRBV27	CASGQVYYEQYF	TGTGCCTCGGGACAAGTCTACTACGAACAGTACTTC
TRBD1	TRBJ1-1	-	TRBV2	CASSLLTGGSEAFF	TGTGCCAGCAGCCTGTTGACAGGGGGCTCTGAAGCTTTCTTT
TRBD2	TRBJ2-7	-	TRBV5-1	CASSWGGEPYEQYF	TGCGCCAGCAGCTGGGGGGGGGAACCCTACGAGCAGTACTTC
-	TRBJ2-1	-	TRBV2	CASSTTLYNEQFF	TGTGCCAGCTCAACGACACTCTACAATGAGCAGTTCTTC
TRBD1	TRBJ2-7	once	TRBV6-5	CASRETGAAYEQYF	TGTGCCAGCAGGGAGACAGGGGCGGCCTACGAGCAGTACTTC
-	TRBJ2-7	few	TRBV30	CAWSVAVYEQYF	TGTGCCTGGAGTGTAGCCGTCTACGAGCAGTACTTC
TRBD2	TRBJ2-4	-	TRBV7-9	CASSPGGGQYF	TGTGCCAGCAGCCCTGGGGGGGGTCAGTACTTC
-	TRBJ2-7	-	TRBV5-6	CASSEYGAFLYEQYF	TGTGCCAGCAGTGAGTATGGGGCATTCCTCTACGAGCAGTACTTC
TRBD1	TRBJ1-1	-	TRBV2	CAGKGADTEAFF	TGTGCTGGCAAGGGGGCGGACACTGAAGCTTTCTTT